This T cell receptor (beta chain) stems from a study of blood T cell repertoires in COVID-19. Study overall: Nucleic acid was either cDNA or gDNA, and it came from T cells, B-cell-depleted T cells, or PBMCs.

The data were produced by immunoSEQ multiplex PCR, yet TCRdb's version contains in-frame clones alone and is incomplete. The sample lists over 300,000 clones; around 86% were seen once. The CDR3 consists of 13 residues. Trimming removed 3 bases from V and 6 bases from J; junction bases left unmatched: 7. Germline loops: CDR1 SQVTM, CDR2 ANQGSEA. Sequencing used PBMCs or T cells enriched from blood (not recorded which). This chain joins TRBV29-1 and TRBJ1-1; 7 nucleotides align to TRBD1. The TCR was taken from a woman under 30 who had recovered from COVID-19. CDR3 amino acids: CSVDATGFPEAFF. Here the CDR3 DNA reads TGCAGCGTTGATGCGACAGGGTTCCCTGAAGCTTTCTTT.